This T cell receptor (beta chain) was sequenced for a study of blood T cell repertoires in COVID-19. The wider study: Specimens from acute and convalescent COVID-19 originated in the United States, Italy and Spain. PBMCs, B-cell-depleted T cells, or T cells provided the cDNA or gDNA that made up the material.

How the authors handled the data: Quantification of nucleated cells was approximated via reference gene primer amplification. TCRdb keeps only in-frame clones here, not all; method: immunoSEQ multiplex PCR. V and J calls and clone size are given by that table; D and trimming were obtained from the DNA. The sample lists around 97,000 clones, approximately 89% occurring once. The sequenced sample consisted of peripheral blood. The TCR sequence derives from a woman older than 75 in a cohort sampled during active COVID-19.

The CDR3 protein is CASSYRQFNYGYTF. As DNA, the CDR3 is TGTGCCAGCAGCTATAGACAGTTTAACTATGGCTACACCTTC. The chain couples TRBV6-6 to TRBJ1-2, with a tentative D call TRBD1 (5 bases). V lost 6 bases to trimming and J lost 1 base, with 12 bases between them. Germline V CDR1 and CDR2: MNHNY, SVGAGI (reference sequence). CDR3 size: 14 residues.